The 11 T cell receptor beta chains listed next were all sequenced from one sample in a study of shared clonotypes between healthy human individuals. TCRdb's copy holds only in-frame clones and misses some; the assay was immunoSEQ multiplex PCR. This repertoire shows about 1.1 million clones, 75% to 80% found once; its top ten account for under 0.8%. The sequenced sample was memory CD4+ T cells from PBMCs. Subset given: CD45RA-negative fraction. Receptors were obtained from a man aged 18 to 35 in good health. Some clones in this sample may be carry-over from other donors' samples.

A few counts support this clone. This rearrangement joins TRBV2 to TRBJ2-5; the match to TRBD2 covers 8 bases. The tail of the sequence fits TRBJ2-7 better, so the J call may be wrong. Germline-derived CDR1 and CDR2 are SNHLY and FYNNEI. CDR3 length equals 15 residues. The CDR3 region is CASSAKPGLVHEQYF. As DNA, the CDR3 is TGTGCCAGCAGTGCAAAACCGGGACTAGTCCACGAGCAGTACTTC.

This chain links TRBV9 with TRBJ1-3; possibly TRBD1 for D (6 bases). This CDR3 contains 19 residues. Germline V gives CDR1 SGDLS, CDR2 YYNGEE. V lost 4 bases, J lost 0 bases, and 23 bases lay in between. As DNA, the CDR3 is TGTGCCAGCAGCCCCCAAGGGGGAGGTTTCTTTGACTCTGGAAACACCATATATTTT. It yields the protein CASSPQGGGFFDSGNTIYF.

The CDR3 loop is CASSLWMSYEQYF. DNA of the CDR3: TGTGCCAGCAGCTTGTGGATGTCCTACGAGCAGTACTTC. The chain is built from TRBV5-8 and TRBJ2-7; D is unresolved. Germline CDR1 SGHTS, CDR2 YDEGEE. Deletions cut 1 base from V and 1 base from J, with 6 bases between. The CDR3 consists of 13 residues.

Notes on this clone: This probably arose from a read error, given a far larger clone one base away. The rearrangement uses TRBV28 and TRBJ1-2; possibly TRBD1 for D (5 bases). Germline CDR1 is MDHEN and CDR2 is SYDVKM. The CDR3 runs to 15 residues. DNA for the CDR3: TGTGCCAGCGGTTTATCAGGGACCCTTTCGGGCGAGAACACCTTC. Protein product: CASGLSGTLSGENTF.

The chain couples TRBV28 to TRBJ2-7; D not certain. CDR1 and CDR2 (germline): MDHEN, SYDVKM. The CDR3 sequence is 13 residues long. V shed 2 bases and J shed 2 bases, with 7 bases lying between them. This CDR3 is CASSLNTPYEQYF. CDR3 nucleotides: TGTGCCAGCAGTTTAAATACCCCCTACGAGCAGTACTTC.

This sequence joins TRBV7-9 and TRBJ1-5; D is uncertain. The CDR3 has 14 amino acids. The V gene's germline CDR1 is SEHNR and CDR2 FQNEAQ (reference sequence). Trimming removed 1 base from V and 6 bases from J, with 10 bases in between. The CDR3 DNA follows: TGTGCCAGCAGCTTAGAAGGTGGAGGTCAGCCCCAGCATTTT. This codes for CASSLEGGGQPQHF.

The V call is TRBV21-1, the J call TRBJ2-2; the table's TRBD2 call for D was not verified on the DNA. TRBV21-1 has pseudogene status. The CDR3 has 12 amino acids. The CDR3 DNA is TGTGCCAGCCAGGAGGGCACCGGGGAGCTGTTTTTT. Residues: CASQEGTGELFF.

This clone was recorded a few times. This chain joins TRBV28 and TRBJ1-5; the match to TRBD1 covers 8 bases. This CDR3 spans 18 amino acids. J lost 1 base, V lost 6 bases, and 14 bases had no gene match. Germline V CDR1 and CDR2: MDHEN, SYDVKM. CDR3 DNA: TGTGCCAGCAGCCTCCGGGACAGGTTTTTGGGAAGCAATCAGCCCCAGCATTTT. Protein sequence: CASSLRDRFLGSNQPQHF.

This chain joins TRBV2 and TRBJ2-7; D is unresolved. The length of the CDR3 is 12 residues. CDR1 is SNHLY and CDR2 is FYNNEI in the germline V gene. V lost 6 bases and J lost 2, with 8 bases in between. In DNA form, the CDR3 reads TGTGCCAGCAGGGACCCGACCTACGAGCAGTACTTC. This translates into CASRDPTYEQYF.

With regard to this clone: This sequence is one base from a far larger clone and is likely a read error. The chain is built from TRBV30 and TRBJ2-5, with D tentatively TRBD1 (5 bases). The CDR3 is made up of 14 amino acids. Trimming removed 5 bases at V and 5 bases at J, with 18 bases between. Germline V lookup: CDR1 GTSNPN, CDR2 SVGIG (reference sequence). The CDR3 loop reads CAWGFTGLGETQYF. The CDR3, as DNA: TGTGCCTGGGGTTTCACAGGATTAGGGGAGACCCAGTACTTC.

This clone appeared many times. This sequence joins TRBV5-6 and TRBJ1-2; D not resolved. The CDR3 is 13 residues long. V shed 6 bases and J shed 5 bases, with 14 bases lying between them. CDR1 is SGHDT and CDR2 is YYEEEE in the germline V gene. CDR3 loop: CASTRTLRYGYTF. The CDR3 nucleotides are TGTGCCAGCACCCGGACCCTGCGGTATGGCTACACCTTC.